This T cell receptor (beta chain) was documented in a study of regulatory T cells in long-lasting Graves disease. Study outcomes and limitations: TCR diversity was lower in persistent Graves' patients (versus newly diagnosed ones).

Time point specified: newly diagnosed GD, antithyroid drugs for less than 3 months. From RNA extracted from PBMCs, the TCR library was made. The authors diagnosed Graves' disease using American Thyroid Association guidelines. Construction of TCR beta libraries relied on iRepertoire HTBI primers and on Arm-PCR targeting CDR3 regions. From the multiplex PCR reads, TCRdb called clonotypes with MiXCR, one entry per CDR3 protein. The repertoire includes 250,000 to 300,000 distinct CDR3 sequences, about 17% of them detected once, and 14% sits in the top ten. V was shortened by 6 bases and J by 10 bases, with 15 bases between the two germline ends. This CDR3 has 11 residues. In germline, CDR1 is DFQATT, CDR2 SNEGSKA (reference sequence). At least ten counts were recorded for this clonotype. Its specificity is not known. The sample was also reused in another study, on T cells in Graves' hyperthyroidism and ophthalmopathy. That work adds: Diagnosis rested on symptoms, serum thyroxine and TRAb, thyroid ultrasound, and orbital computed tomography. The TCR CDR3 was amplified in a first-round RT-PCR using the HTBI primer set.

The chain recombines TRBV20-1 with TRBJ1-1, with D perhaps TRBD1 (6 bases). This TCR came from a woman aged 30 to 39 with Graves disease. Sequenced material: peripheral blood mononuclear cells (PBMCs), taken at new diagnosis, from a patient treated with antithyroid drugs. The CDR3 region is CSAETTGIAFF. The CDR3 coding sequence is TGCAGTGCGGAAACGACAGGTATAGCTTTCTTT.